This T cell receptor (beta chain) was sequenced in a study of cytomegalovirus exposure and HLA in healthy donors (dated by TCRdb to about 2017). For context, the study as a whole: According to an earlier analysis of several hundred of the donors, about 180 million T cells yielded 117 million unique TCR beta sequences and around 280 Gb of sequence data. Rather than drawing on any new phenotypic data, the later analysis identified candidate immune exposures from TCR beta sequences and the way those sequences occurred across donors. Of the 398 genotyped donors, 81% were placed in the genetic ancestry cluster associated with self-reported Caucasian donors. In addition to the first cohort of about 650 subjects, a separate validation cohort of around 110 different subjects was used. The aim of the study was to test whether cataloging public T cell receptors could identify signatures of past pathogen exposure. Alongside the repertoire data, information on donor age, sex, ethnicity and CMV serostatus was compiled. The study profiled the T cell repertoires of hundreds of subjects by immunosequencing and related them to cytomegalovirus serostatus. Across approximately 400 genotyped donors of the cohort, an average of roughly 230,000 unique TCR beta nucleotide sequences per donor were sequenced, and approximately 17% of those sequences were non-productive. Typing coverage differed by locus: A, B, C, DRB1 and DQB1 were typed in about 629-640 donors, DQA1 in around 500, DPA1 in around 580, and DPB1 in around 440. To study patterns of TCR occurrence, a later analysis re-analyzed previously published TCR beta repertoires from hundreds of donors and added high-resolution HLA genotyping. In a later genetic analysis, genome-wide SNP genotypes for about 55% of the roughly 700 donors were used, and that subset was treated as a discovery cohort. Roughly 5 DR-DQ haplotypes were handled as single units for association and clustering, since linkage in the cohort was strong. All discovery cohort repertoires had been generated on a single sequencing platform. To predict cytomegalovirus infection status, the study brought together high-throughput TCR immunosequencing, statistical association of individual TCRs with disease status, and machine learning. An earlier analysis of approximately 630 of the donors applied high-throughput TCR beta sequencing to assess whether each TCR beta V gene segment acted as functional or pseudogenic. An early release that covered about 600 HLA-typed donors contained approximately 300 gigabases of sequencing data and around 85 million unique TCR sequences. Class I and class II HLA loci were covered by the typing at four-digit resolution.

Library preparation employed the immunoSEQ multiplex PCR assay. For the multiplex PCR, a mixture combining 60 forward primers for TCR Vbeta segments and 13 reverse primers for TCR Jbeta segments was used. The CDR3 region of rearranged TCR beta genes was amplified from genomic DNA with a multiplex PCR assay. The Illumina HiSeq System was used to sequence the amplified TCR beta libraries as 87-base-pair reads. Turning to the authors' computational methods: In a later analysis, tens of millions of unique TCR beta chains were counted across the roughly 610 repertoires, and around 10 million of these chains were shared by at least two donors. To remove PCR and sequencing errors, raw reads were error-corrected and collapsed into unique sequences using a nearest-neighbor algorithm that merged closely related sequences. To assign V, D and J gene segments, CDR3 sequences were aligned to IMGT reference sequences. For a sequence to be retained, a match of at least six nucleotides was required to both a V gene segment and a J gene segment. A rearrangement was called productive if the CDR3 had no stop codons and remained in frame with V and J, and every other rearrangement was called non-productive. CDR3 was defined by IMGT convention, running from the second conserved V-encoded cysteine to the conserved J-encoded phenylalanine. The earlier analysis of about 500 of the donors excluded sequences that lacked an unambiguous match to a single V gene segment. An earlier analysis of approximately 590 of the donors called V segments functional above 56.7% productive rearrangements and segregating when the between-donor standard deviation exceeded 5%. To diagnose cytomegalovirus status from the catalog of TCR beta chain sequences, a statistical classification framework was built. In a later analysis, TCR nucleotide sequences were compared against IMGT/GENE-DB human TR gene sequences so that V and J genes could be assigned. In a later analysis, CDR3 sequences and most-parsimonious VDJ recombination scenarios were assigned using the TCRdist pipeline. A later analysis defined each TCR beta chain by its CDR3 amino acid sequence plus V-gene family, and excluded reads lacking a unique V-gene family. In a later analysis, fewer than 650 highly shared, low-generation-probability nucleotide sequences were removed to address suspected cross-contamination and a sequencing artifact. A later analysis calculated a clonal expansion index for each public chain from normalized within-repertoire ranks of inferred template counts. A later analysis computed generation probabilities with a VDJ recombination model fitted to out-of-frame rearrangements, and checked the results against IGoR. In a later analysis, TCR-TCR, TCR-HLA and TCR-CMV co-occurrence was scored with hypergeometric tests, and a repertoire-size bias correction was applied to TCR pairs. A later analysis estimated false discovery rates by permuting HLA or CMV assignments 20 times. In a later analysis, co-occurring TCRs were grouped using DBSCAN, and TCRdist sequence similarity was added for clustering within HLA-allele-positive subsets. For co-occurrence clustering, repertoires with fewer than 30,000 or more than 120,000 public chains were excluded, along with roughly 5 repertoires with anomalous nucleotide sharing. This is the immuneACCESS table as TCRdb keeps it, with only in-frame sequences that have V and J called. A part of the clones is gone; compared with another copy, unresolved V genes explain less than half, and the rest is unexplained. V, J and clone size are those of that table, while D and trimming were read from the DNA. Across this sample there are under 200,000 clones, with roughly 90% seen only once. The ten top clones hold less than 0.35% of the sample.

From the germline V gene, CDR1 is SGHRS and CDR2 is YFSETQ. V lost 2 bases and J lost 2 bases, and the count of bases not matched to a germline gene is 7. The CDR3 numbers 16 residues from cysteine through phenylalanine. Of the read, only the CDR3 DNA is kept; its 48 bases are in frame from base 1. General findings and caveats noted by the study authors: In a later analysis, HLA-associated TCR beta chains showed more clonal expansion and lower generation probabilities than non-associated chains that were equally common. When HLA alleles, especially DR and DQ, strongly co-occurred, TCR associations were difficult to assign to individual alleles. Most TCR sequences were observed very rarely across donors, whereas some public TCRs were present in many individuals. According to the authors, the approach could potentially be generalized to other disease states and immunological phenotypes. A later genetic analysis associated a missense DCLRE1C variant with V-gene and J-gene trimming of TCR beta chains, and an independent cohort replicated the association. HLA typing was unavailable for some donors at each locus, so association tests used only the typed subset. A further reported finding was that TCR beta sequences accurately predicted the HLA-A and HLA-B alleles for most subjects in the first cohort. The sequencing pipeline was judged likely to have produced a cluster of highly shared sequence variants as a technical artifact. Three of the identified cytomegalovirus-associated TCR beta chains were confirmed in vitro to be specific for cytomegalovirus antigens. The 87-base-pair reads could not distinguish some IMGT-functional V segments, including TRBV6-2 and TRBV6-3, so those segments were excluded. A later analysis found that TCR association rates varied across HLA loci, with DRB1 alleles showing the most associated TCRs and HLA-C alleles the fewest. Correlated functional status among segregating V segments might reflect linkage disequilibrium, but an unknown experimental factor could not be ruled out. In this cohort, only TCR beta chains were sequenced, and detectable features were limited by the absence of alpha or paired-chain data. Most CMV-associated TCR beta chains appeared to be HLA-restricted in a later analysis, and the HLA associations seemed to be driven largely by CMV exposure. Presence/absence analyses assumed roughly uniform sequencing depth across donors, an assumption that may not hold. In an earlier analysis of more than 450 of the donors, most TCR beta V segments were observed in productive rearrangements about 87% or about 30% of the time, broadly matching IMGT annotations. The earlier analysis of almost 600 of the donors excluded fewer than 20 rarely observed V segments, including chromosome 9 orphons, because counts were too low. CMV serostatus was the only immune exposure information available for the cohort. In a later analysis, more than 15,000 TCR beta sequences were associated with specific HLA alleles at a false discovery rate of 0.05. In a later genetic analysis, fewer N-insertions in productive TCRs were reported among donors in an Asian-associated ancestry cluster than the roughly 700-donor mean. The classifier was reported to diagnose cytomegalovirus status with high specificity and sensitivity in both the original cohort and the validation cohort. The study gave a list of around 170 TCR beta chains associated with cytomegalovirus. A later analysis reported that several top co-occurrence clusters appeared linked to parvovirus B19, influenza, CMV and Epstein-Barr virus.

The count of this clone is one. Its antigen remains undetermined. Per-nucleotide qualities are absent, and no much larger clonotype sits a single base away. The cohort comprised approximately 700 healthy bone marrow donors. At the time of sampling, all cohort members were nominally healthy, though unrecorded immune exposures were likely present. The donor was CMV seronegative and belonged to the group of over 300 seronegative cohort members. A peripheral blood sample was provided by each donor, and peripheral blood mononuclear cells were used for TCR beta sequencing. The Qiagen DNeasy Blood Extraction Kit was used to extract genomic DNA from the blood cell samples.

Input material: PBMCs. This sequence uses TRBV5-1 and TRBJ2-3; the central 8 bases match TRBD2. This TCR derives from a woman in her twenties or thirties in good health and CMV-seronegative. The CDR3 is CASSFGGGDYTDTQYF. The nucleotides read TGCGCCAGCAGCTTCGGGGGGGGCGATTACACAGATACGCAGTATTTT.